These 11 T cell receptor beta chains came from one sample sequenced in a study of T cells in Graves' hyperthyroidism and ophthalmopathy. Template material for amplifying TCR beta CDR3 regions consisted of RNA transcripts. Initially, a first-round RT-PCR of the TCR CDR3 employed the HTBI primer set. TCRdb fed the multiplex PCR reads into MiXCR, producing one record per CDR3 protein. The profile shows over 350,000 distinct CDR3 sequences, around 15% of them singletons. Sequencing used blood. The receptor set was obtained from a man between 45 and 60 years old with Graves' ophthalmopathy.

The sample holds many counts of this clonotype. V is TRBV18 and J is TRBJ1-1; 8 nucleotides match TRBD1. CDR3 length equals 15 residues. Per germline, CDR1 KGHSH and CDR2 LQKENI. The ends lost 5 bases at V and 2 bases at J; junction bases unmatched: 7. The CDR3 sequence: CASSIKQGDNTEAFF. CDR3 DNA sequence: TGTGCCAGCTCAATCAAACAGGGGGATAACACTGAAGCTTTCTTT.

A few counts support this clonotype. This could be a read error, since a much larger clone is one nucleotide away. The chain uses TRBV12-3 or TRBV12-4 and TRBJ1-1; 7 nucleotides line up with TRBD1. The length of the CDR3 is 13 residues. CDR3 nucleotide sequence: TGTGCCAGCAGCAAGGACAGGAACACTGAAGCTCTCTTT. Translated: CASSKDRNTEALF.

This clonotype was recorded many times. The V call is TRBV2, the J call TRBJ2-5, with TRBD2 matching 13 bases. The CDR3 loop spans 18 amino acids. The V gene's germline CDR1 is SNHLY and CDR2 FYNNEI. The ends lost 1 base at V and 0 bases at J; junction bases unmatched: 5. CDR3 loop: CASSEGRLAGGNQETQYF. In DNA, the CDR3 is TGTGCCAGCAGTGAAGGGCGACTAGCGGGAGGAAACCAAGAGACCCAGTACTTC.

This clonotype was seen repeatedly, ten times or more. The V call is TRBV20-1, the J call TRBJ1-6; 7 nucleotides align to TRBD1. There are 14 residues in the CDR3. V dropped 4 bases and J dropped 7; count of bases not matched to a gene: 7. CDR1 DFQATT and CDR2 SNEGSKA come from the germline V gene (reference sequence). The CDR3 spells CSATPGQQNSPLHF. Here the CDR3 DNA reads TGCAGTGCTACGCCGGGACAGCAAAATTCACCCCTCCACTTT.

The chain carries TRBV28 and TRBJ2-1; 10 nucleotides line up with TRBD2. Looked up from germline, CDR1 is MDHEN and CDR2 is SYDVKM. CDR3 length equals 15 residues. V dropped 5 bases and J dropped 7; count of bases not matched to a gene: 8. The CDR3 sequence: CASSKSSGRGNEQFF. For the CDR3, the DNA is TGTGCCAGCAGTAAATCTAGCGGGAGAGGGAATGAGCAGTTCTTC.

The rearrangement uses TRBV11-2 and TRBJ2-3, with TRBD2 matching over 7 bases. The CDR3 has 14 amino acids. Germline V CDR1 and CDR2: SGHAT, FQNNGV. V shed 5 bases, J shed 6 bases, and the junction held 8 bases outside the gene matches. The DNA for the CDR3 is TGTGCCAGCAGCCCTCGGGGGGTGGGGGATACGCAGTATTTT. This encodes CASSPRGVGDTQYF.

This rearrangement joins TRBV24-1 to TRBJ2-1, with TRBD2 identical over 11 bases. The germline CDR1 and CDR2 sequences are KGHDR and SFDVKD. This CDR3 has 15 residues. With 4 bases clipped from V and 6 bases from J, the junction kept 4 bases outside the gene matches. CDR3 in DNA: TGTGCCACCAGTGAGCCGGGACTAGCGGTCAATGAGCAGTTCTTC. It yields the protein CATSEPGLAVNEQFF.

This clonotype was seen many times. This sequence joins TRBV3-1 and TRBJ2-1; D is uncertain. Germline CDR1 reads LGHDT; CDR2 reads YNNKEL (reference sequence). V lost 4 bases and J lost 3, with 10 bases in between. There are 14 residues in the CDR3. The CDR3 spells CASSREMGYNEQFF. The DNA for the CDR3 is TGTGCCAGCAGCCGAGAAATGGGCTACAATGAGCAGTTCTTC.

The gene calls are TRBV7-2 and TRBJ2-7, with unresolved D. The CDR3 spans 12 residues. V lost 0 bases, J lost 7 bases, and 7 bases lay in between. Germline V CDR1 and CDR2: SGHTA, FQGNSA. CDR3 nucleotides: TGTGCCAGCAGCTTAGCGTCGTGGGAGCAGTACTTC. Protein product: CASSLASWEQYF. Together with reference TRBV7-2 and TRBJ2-7, the CDR3 gives the full variable domain: GAGVSQSPSNKVTEKGKDVELRCDPISGHTALYWYRQSLGQGLEFLIYFQGNSAPDKSGLPSDRFSAERTGGSVSTLTIQRTQQEDSAVYLCASSLASWEQYFGPGTRLTVT.

This clonotype has only one observation. This chain links TRBV2 with TRBJ1-5, with TRBD1 matching 7 bases. V lost 3 bases, J lost 6 bases, and 2 bases stayed unmatched. Germline V gene lookup returns CDR1 SNHLY and CDR2 FYNNEI. This CDR3 region has 13 residues. The CDR3 nucleotides read TGTGCCAGCAGTGACACAGGGGTTCAGCCCCAGCATTTT. Its translation: CASSDTGVQPQHF.

This clonotype was seen ten or more times. The gene calls are TRBV12-3 or TRBV12-4 and TRBJ2-3; 10 bases match TRBD2. This CDR3 is 16 amino acids long. The J segment lost 3 bases and the V segment lost 1 base, leaving 4 bases of the junction unmatched. The DNA of the CDR3 is TGTGCCAGCAGTTTAGGTTCGGGACTAGCGACAGATACGCAGTATTTT. Translating it yields CASSLGSGLATDTQYF.